Listed here is a single TCR beta chain. Its antigen is currently not known. It has no much larger one-base neighbor in the sample; base qualities were not kept. The protocol used for the library was the immunoSEQ multiplex PCR assay. For the multiplex PCR, a mixture combining 60 forward primers for TCR Vbeta segments and 13 reverse primers for TCR Jbeta segments was used. Amplification of the CDR3 region of rearranged TCR beta genes was performed with a multiplex PCR assay on genomic DNA. The amplified TCR beta libraries were sequenced on the Illumina HiSeq System as 87-base-pair reads. In the source study's methods: A later analysis counted approximately 84 million unique TCR beta chains across the 670 or so repertoires, and roughly 10 million of these chains were shared by at least two donors. To remove PCR and sequencing errors, raw reads were error-corrected and collapsed into unique sequences using a nearest-neighbor algorithm that merged closely related sequences. To assign V, D and J gene segments, CDR3 sequences were aligned to IMGT reference sequences. For a sequence to be retained, a match of at least six nucleotides to both a V gene segment and a J gene segment was required. A rearrangement was called productive if the CDR3 had no stop codons and remained in frame with V and J, and every other rearrangement was called non-productive. Following IMGT convention, CDR3 was defined as the stretch from the second conserved V-encoded cysteine up to the conserved J-encoded phenylalanine. Sequences without an unambiguous match to a single V gene segment were excluded from the earlier analysis of about 630 of the donors. An earlier analysis of a few hundred of the donors classified V segments as functional when productive rearrangements were above 56.7% and as segregating when the standard deviation between donors was above 5%. A statistical classification framework was developed to diagnose cytomegalovirus status using the catalog of TCR beta chain sequences. A later analysis assigned V and J genes by comparing TCR nucleotide sequences with IMGT/GENE-DB human TR gene sequences. A later analysis assigned CDR3 sequences and most-parsimonious VDJ recombination scenarios with the TCRdist pipeline. A later analysis defined each TCR beta chain by its CDR3 amino acid sequence plus V-gene family, and excluded reads lacking a unique V-gene family. To address suspected cross-contamination and a sequencing artifact, a later analysis removed approximately 600 highly shared, low-generation-probability nucleotide sequences. A later analysis calculated a clonal expansion index for each public chain from normalized within-repertoire ranks of inferred template counts. A later analysis computed generation probabilities with a VDJ recombination model fitted to out-of-frame rearrangements, and checked the results against IGoR. Hypergeometric tests were used in a later analysis to score TCR-TCR, TCR-HLA and TCR-CMV co-occurrence, with a repertoire-size bias correction applied to the TCR pairs. A later analysis estimated false discovery rates by permuting HLA or CMV assignments 20 times. In a later analysis, co-occurring TCRs were grouped using DBSCAN, and TCRdist sequence similarity was added for clustering within HLA-allele-positive subsets. Repertoires with fewer than 30,000 or more than 120,000 public chains were left out of co-occurrence clustering, as were about 5 repertoires with anomalous nucleotide sharing. The immuneACCESS repertoire file appears here via TCRdb, limited to in-frame rearrangements. These files lack a portion of the clones; in checked studies, under half of the deficit traces to unresolved V genes, and the cause of the others is not known. That table furnishes V, J and clone size, whereas the DNA furnished D and trimming. In all, the sample holds approximately 150,000 clones, and roughly four fifths of those were seen once. Roughly 4.5% of the sample rests with the top ten.

The germline V gene encodes CDR1 SGHAT and CDR2 FQNNGV. The CDR3 starts with the cysteine, ends with the phenylalanine, and has 16 residues. Of all the DNA, just the CDR3 is kept, 48 bases in frame from base 1. Deletion took 4 bases off V and 5 bases off J, with a span of 21 bases between the germline ends. This record comes from a study of cytomegalovirus exposure and HLA in healthy donors (dated by TCRdb to 2016 to 2017). In terms of the full investigation: An earlier analysis of fewer than 750 of the donors reported 250 to 300 Gb of sequence data and around 120 million unique TCR beta sequences obtained from about 180 million T cells. A later genetic analysis took genome-wide SNP genotypes for about 55% of the 666 donors and used that subset as a discovery cohort. Using immunosequencing, the study profiled T cell repertoires from some 670 subjects and related those repertoires to cytomegalovirus serostatus. To decide whether each TCR beta V gene segment behaved as functional or pseudogenic, an earlier analysis of fewer than 750 of the donors relied on high-throughput TCR beta sequencing. A later analysis re-examined previously published TCR beta repertoires from 600 to 700 donors and added high-resolution HLA genotyping to investigate patterns of TCR occurrence. Rather than drawing on any new phenotypic data, the later analysis identified candidate immune exposures from TCR beta sequences and the way those sequences occurred across donors. Besides the first cohort of roughly 640 subjects, a separate validation cohort made up of 120 or so different subjects was used. Among the approximately 400 genotyped donors, roughly 80% belonged to the genetic ancestry cluster associated with self-reported Caucasian donors. All discovery cohort repertoires had been generated on a single sequencing platform. Roughly 5 DR-DQ haplotypes were handled as single units for association and clustering, since linkage in the cohort was strong. Across approximately 400 genotyped donors of the cohort, an average of approximately 240,000 unique TCR beta nucleotide sequences per donor were sequenced, and roughly 20% of those sequences were non-productive. Alongside the repertoire data, information on donor age, sex, ethnicity and CMV serostatus was compiled. The number of donors typed differed by locus, with roughly 629-640 for A, B, C, DRB1 and DQB1, roughly 520 for DQA1, 600 to 610 for DPA1, and about 450 for DPB1. The study combined high-throughput TCR immunosequencing, statistical association of individual TCRs with disease status, and machine learning to predict cytomegalovirus infection status. HLA typing included class I and class II loci at four-digit resolution. An early release covering some 640 HLA-typed donors comprised about 320 gigabases of sequencing data and 85 million to 100 million unique TCR sequences. The study aimed to test whether signatures of past pathogen exposure could be identified by cataloging public T cell receptors.

The research as a whole found: In vitro tests confirmed that a few of the cytomegalovirus-associated TCR beta chains recognize cytomegalovirus antigens. Assigning TCR associations to individual alleles was difficult when HLA alleles, especially DR and DQ, strongly co-occurred. Because the 87-base-pair reads could not distinguish some IMGT-functional V segments, including TRBV6-2 and TRBV6-3, those segments were excluded. Sequencing depth was assumed to be roughly uniform across donors in the presence/absence analyses, though that assumption may not hold. In a later analysis, HLA-associated TCR beta chains showed more clonal expansion and lower generation probabilities than non-associated chains that were equally common. Most TCR sequences were observed very rarely across donors, whereas some public TCRs were present in many individuals. The sequencing pipeline was judged likely to have produced a cluster of highly shared sequence variants as a technical artifact. In a later analysis, several top co-occurrence clusters were reported to appear linked to parvovirus B19, influenza, CMV and Epstein-Barr virus. The earlier analysis of a few hundred of the donors excluded some 15 rarely observed V segments, including chromosome 9 orphons, because counts were too low. In a later genetic analysis, a missense DCLRE1C variant was associated with V-gene and J-gene trimming of TCR beta chains, and the association was replicated in an independent cohort. Specific HLA alleles were associated with over 15,000 TCR beta sequences at a false discovery rate of 0.05 in a later analysis. In a later analysis, most CMV-associated TCR beta chains were found to appear HLA-restricted, with HLA associations seemingly driven largely by CMV exposure. According to a later genetic analysis, donors in an Asian-associated ancestry cluster had fewer N-insertions in productive TCRs than the approximately 700-donor mean. Because some donors lacked HLA typing at each locus, the association tests relied only on the typed subset. In an earlier analysis of 587 of the donors, most TCR beta V segments appeared in productive rearrangements about 87% or about 30% of the time, broadly matching IMGT annotations. Correlated functional status among segregating V segments might be attributable to linkage disequilibrium, but an unknown experimental factor could not be ruled out. According to a later analysis, TCR association rates differed among HLA loci, with DRB1 alleles showing the most associated TCRs and HLA-C alleles showing the fewest. In both the original and validation cohorts, the classifier was reported to diagnose cytomegalovirus status with high specificity and sensitivity. A further reported finding was that TCR beta sequences accurately predicted the HLA-A and HLA-B alleles for most subjects in the first cohort. The study listed 150 to 200 TCR beta chains as associated with cytomegalovirus. CMV serostatus was the only immune exposure information available for the cohort. The cohort was sequenced for TCR beta chains only, and without alpha or paired-chain data the features that could be detected were limited. According to the authors, the approach could potentially be generalized to other disease states and immunological phenotypes.

The cohort comprised approximately 700 healthy bone marrow donors. At the time of sampling, all cohort members were nominally healthy, though unrecorded immune exposures were likely present. The donor tested CMV seropositive, placing the donor among the 289 seropositive members of the cohort. A peripheral blood sample was provided by each donor, and peripheral blood mononuclear cells were used for TCR beta sequencing. The Qiagen DNeasy Blood Extraction Kit was used to extract genomic DNA from the blood cell samples. The material sequenced was PBMCs. The chain links TRBV11-2 with TRBJ2-7, with no D gene named confidently. The clonotype originates from a man aged 50-59 years in good health and CMV-seropositive. The sequence in DNA is TGTGCCAGCAGCTCTCCAAAACCCTCGCGGCCCCACGAGCAGTACTTC. This encodes CASSSPKPSRPHEQYF.